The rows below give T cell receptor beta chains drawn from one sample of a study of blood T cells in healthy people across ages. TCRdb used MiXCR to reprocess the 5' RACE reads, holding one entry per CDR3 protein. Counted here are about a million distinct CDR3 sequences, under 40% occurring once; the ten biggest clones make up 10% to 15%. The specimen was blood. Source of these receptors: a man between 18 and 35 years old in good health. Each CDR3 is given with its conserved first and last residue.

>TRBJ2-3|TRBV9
CASSVELAGENTQYF
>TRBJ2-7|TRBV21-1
CASSKGPRIYEQYF
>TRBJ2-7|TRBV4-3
CASGQDLQTYEQYF
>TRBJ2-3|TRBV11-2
CASSLRTGRRGSATDTQYF
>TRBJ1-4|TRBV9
CASSAKDSPIEKLFF
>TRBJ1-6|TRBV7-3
CASSLTDRPNSPLHF
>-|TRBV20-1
CSAKHSGSFYEQYF
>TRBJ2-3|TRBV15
CATSRDWQSTDTQYF
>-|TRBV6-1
CASRSQDFYEQYF
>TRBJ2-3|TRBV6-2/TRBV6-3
CASSQSLGDTQYF
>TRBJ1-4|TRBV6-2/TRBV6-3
CASSWTGGWNEKLFF
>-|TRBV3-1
CASSPSDRGRETQYF
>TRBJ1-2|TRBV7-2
CASSLVRQGYGYTF
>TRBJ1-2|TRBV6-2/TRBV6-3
CASSPGQGGSGRYTF
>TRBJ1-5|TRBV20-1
CSAPLRGYNQPQHF
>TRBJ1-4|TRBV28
CASSWVSEFSGEKLFF
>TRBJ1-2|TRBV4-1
CASSPGQGIFYGYTF
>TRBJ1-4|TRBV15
CATWTGEKLFF
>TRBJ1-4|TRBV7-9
CASSPRSVPNEKLFF
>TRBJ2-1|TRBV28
CASRDGQSDEQFF
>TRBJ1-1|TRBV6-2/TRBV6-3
CASSHNRDATEAFF
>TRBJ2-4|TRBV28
CASHQGGDPGVKNIQYF
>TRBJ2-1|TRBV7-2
CASSLDGGQWSSSYNEQFF
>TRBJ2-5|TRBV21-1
CASSNYRGVETLYF
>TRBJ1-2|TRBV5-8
CASSPGAEANYGYTF
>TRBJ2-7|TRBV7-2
CASSFSREKDEQYF
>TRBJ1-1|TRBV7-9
CASSFYGVTEAFF